This T cell receptor (beta chain) was recorded in a study of Ad26.COV2.S vaccination and SARS-CoV-2 variants (dated by TCRdb to the early 2020s). In terms of the full investigation: Vaccine-arm donors were drawn from COV1001, a multicentre, randomized, double-blind, placebo-controlled phase I-IIa trial of Ad26.COV2.S in healthy adults. Dosing of Ad26.COV2.S was intramuscular, at either 5x10^10 or 1x10^11 viral particles, delivered as one shot or as two shots spaced 56 days apart. TCRbeta repertoire sequencing was used to assess the specificity and breadth of SARS-CoV-2-reactive T cell receptors after Ad26.COV2.S vaccination. A total of some 30 samples were included in the TCR-sequenced set, comprising about 20 Ad26.COV2.S vaccine recipients, 5 placebo recipients and 8 SARS-CoV-2 convalescent individuals. Trial participants were randomized into five groups of five: low-dose or high-dose Ad26.COV2.S given once or twice, or placebo on both occasions. Investigators did not know the trial group allocation while performing experiments and assessing outcomes. General findings and caveats noted by the study authors: The study lacked the statistical power to compare responses across vaccine doses or regimens. After vaccination, spike-specific CD8+ and CD4+ T cell responses were reported to show substantial breadth. According to the authors, total T cell responses may have been underestimated by the TCR breadth and depth analyses. Ad26.COV2.S recipients had higher spike-specific TCR breadth than placebo recipients (P = 0.0014). Vaccine and placebo recipients had comparable non-spike TCR breadth, which fits with the vaccine containing only spike.

CDR1 and CDR2 (ENHRY, SYGVKD) derive from the germline V gene. V loses 4 bases of germline sequence and J loses 2 bases, and the interval between the two ends is 14 bases. The CDR3 holds 16 amino acids from the cysteine to the phenylalanine. The retained sequence is limited to the CDR3, 48 bases, with the frame set at the first base. The immunoSEQ Assay was the method used to sequence TCRbeta CDR3 regions. After extraction, genomic DNA underwent amplification by bias-controlled multiplex PCR, followed by high-throughput sequencing. Regarding the original processing steps: To quantify the absolute abundance of each unique TCRbeta CDR3 region, sequences were collapsed and filtered. Usable DNA was measured by amplifying reference genes present in all nucleated cells, and TCRbeta template counts were normalized to that usable DNA to estimate T cell fraction. Repertoire TCRs were annotated as SARS-CoV-2-specific when V gene, CDR3 amino acid sequence and J gene were exactly matched to a known reactive TCR set. The reference SARS-CoV-2 TCR set was derived from MIRA and filtered for enrichment in COVID-19-positive ImmuneCODE repertoires, a step that removed public or cross-reactive TCRs. Using the MIRA antigens, annotated TCRs were further analysed by specific ORF or by position within an ORF. Depth was the summed frequency of annotated unique rearrangements, while breadth was defined as annotated unique rearrangements over total unique productive rearrangements. TCR breadth was compared between groups using two-sided Wilcoxon rank-sum tests. As stored in TCRdb, this immuneACCESS dataset retains in-frame rearrangements with V and J assigned. A fraction of the clones does not appear; measured against another copy, unresolved V genes explain less than half of the discrepancy, and the remainder lacks a known reason. D and trimming come from the DNA, and the V and J calls and clone size come from that table. This sample lists 360,000 or so clones; around 87% were detected once. The top ten clonotypes cover roughly 3.6% of the sample.

This clone has just one count. Its target antigen remains unknown. Per-nucleotide qualities are absent, and no much larger clonotype sits a single base away. The treatment or condition label of this sample denotes: 15 to 20 received Ad26.COV2.S at low or high dose, single or two shots; 5 received placebo; per-sample allocation not given. For vaccine and placebo recipients, the sequenced repertoires came from samples collected on day 63 after the first injection. Between 29 July and 7 August 2020, Cohort 1b enrolled about two dozen adults aged 18-55 years at one site in Boston, USA. As a vaccine, Ad26.COV2.S was a replication-incompetent adenovirus type 26 vector that expressed a prefusion-stabilized SARS-CoV-2 spike protein derived from the original Wuhan strain.

This clonotype was sampled from a person aged 18-60 years who received the Ad26.COV2.S COVID-19 vaccine or a placebo. The chain uses TRBV10-3 and TRBJ2-2; confidence is insufficient to name the D gene. This specimen consisted of peripheral blood, obtained in a trial of Ad26.COV2.S vaccine versus placebo. CDR3 loop: CAISVSLSPNTGELFF. The nucleotide sequence reads TGTGCCATCAGTGTCTCCCTCAGTCCTAACACCGGGGAGCTGTTTTTT.